This passage covers 4 T cell receptor beta chains from one sample sequenced in a study of blood T cell repertoires in COVID-19. The table came from immunoSEQ multiplex PCR; TCRdb's copy has only in-frame clones and leaves some out. The sample contains over 250,000 clones, around 85% of which appear only once. The sample taken for sequencing was peripheral blood. The receptors derive from a man aged 50-60 years with active or convalescent COVID-19.

The J gene is TRBJ1-2, the V gene TRBV5-5; the D is unclear. The CDR3 runs 14 residues. V was trimmed by 7 bases and J by 6 bases, leaving 19 bases between them. CDR1 and CDR2 (germline): SGHKS, YYEKEE (reference sequence). In DNA, the CDR3 is TGTGCCAGCGGGTCAACAGTCTCTCTAAATGGCTACACCTTC. Residues: CASGSTVSLNGYTF.

This sequence joins TRBV7-9 and TRBJ2-1, with 9 bases matching TRBD2. V was clipped by 4 bases and J by 7 bases; unmatched bases: 14. The CDR3 length is 17 residues. The germline V gene has CDR1 SEHNR and CDR2 FQNEAQ (reference sequence). CDR3 region: CASSSLSGRIGGNEQFF. The CDR3 bases are TGTGCCAGCAGCTCCCTTAGCGGGAGAATAGGGGGAAATGAGCAGTTCTTC.

The rearrangement links TRBV10-3 to TRBJ2-5, with 9 bases matching TRBD1. After removal of 2 bases from V and 6 bases from J, the junction contained 4 bases not matched to a gene. Per germline, CDR1 ENHRY and CDR2 SYGVKD. The CDR3 has 14 amino acids. CDR3 bases: TGTGCCATCAGTGAGAGACAGGGGGAGCAGACCCAGTACTTC. Amino acid sequence: CAISERQGEQTQYF.

The sample holds a few counts of this clone. V and J are TRBV7-8 and TRBJ2-7; 9 bases align to TRBD2. CDR3 length equals 15 residues. The trim removed 0 bases at V and 7 bases at J, leaving 7 bases unmatched. The germline V gene has CDR1 SGHVS and CDR2 FQNEAQ. The CDR3 region has the DNA TGTGCCAGCAGCTTAGCTCCAGCGGGAGGTGGGGAGCAGTACTTC. Translating it yields CASSLAPAGGGEQYF.